A single sample is the source of the 2 T cell receptor beta chains below, sequenced in a study of OX40 agonist ivuxolimab in advanced cancers. Assay: immunoSEQ multiplex PCR; the TCRdb copy retains only in-frame clones and omits some. The data hold roughly 28,000 clones, with less than 90% observed a single time. This sample comprised CD4+ or CD8+ T cells sorted from blood, obtained in a trial of the OX40 agonist ivuxolimab. Receptors were obtained from an adult with an advanced solid tumor such as melanoma, head and neck, liver or kidney cancer.

The genes are TRBV9 and TRBJ2-7; D possibly corresponds to TRBD2 (5 bases). CDR3 length equals 15 residues. V gave up 0 bases and J gave up 2 bases, with 12 bases separating them. The germline gives CDR1 SGDLS, CDR2 YYNGEE. The CDR3 protein is CASSVGASWTYEQYF. CDR3 bases: TGTGCCAGCAGCGTAGGGGCTAGCTGGACCTACGAGCAGTACTTC. Full variable domain (remainder filled in from reference TRBV9 and TRBJ2-7): DSGVTQTPKHLITATGQRVTLRCSPRSGDLSVYWYQQSLDQGLQFLIQYYNGEERAKGNILERFSAQQFPDLHSELNLSSLELGDSALYFCASSVGASWTYEQYFGPGTRLTVT.

This chain uses TRBV7-8 with TRBJ1-5, with D possibly being TRBD1 (5 bases). CDR3 size: 15 residues. V was cut by 1 base and J by 0 bases, with 7 bases left in between. Germline CDR1 is SGHVS and CDR2 is FQNEAQ. CDR3 sequence reads: CASSLEGNSNQPQHF. The DNA for the CDR3 is TGTGCCAGCAGCTTAGAGGGGAATAGCAATCAGCCCCAGCATTTT.